This TCR beta chain is from a study of cytomegalovirus exposure and HLA in healthy donors. PCR primers comprised 60 Vbeta and 13 Jbeta primers. Profiling relied on immunoSEQ multiplex PCR, and the TCRdb table lists in-frame clones only, not all of them. The sample has some 150,000 clones, 76% seen once; the top ten hold 1.3% to 1.5%. Between the trimmed V and J ends, which lost 0 bases and 1 base, there was a span of 10 bases. Per the germline V gene, CDR1 is KGHSH and CDR2 is LQKENI. The CDR3 covers 16 residues. This TCR derives from a man between 60 and 75 years old in good health and CMV-seronegative. The chain joins TRBV18 to TRBJ1-5, with D possibly TRBD1 on 5 matching bases. Source material: PBMCs. CDR3 in DNA: TGTGCCAGCTCACCACCGACAGCCTTGAGCAATCAGCCCCAGCATTTT. It translates to CASSPPTALSNQPQHF.